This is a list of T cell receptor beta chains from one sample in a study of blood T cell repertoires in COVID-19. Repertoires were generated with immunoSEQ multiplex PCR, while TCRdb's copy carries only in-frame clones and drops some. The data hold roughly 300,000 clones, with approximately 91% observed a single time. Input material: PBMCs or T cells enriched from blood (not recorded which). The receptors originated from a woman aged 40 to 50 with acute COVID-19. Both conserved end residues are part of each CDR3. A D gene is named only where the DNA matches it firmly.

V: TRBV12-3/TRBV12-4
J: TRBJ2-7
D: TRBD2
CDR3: CASSGAYEQYF

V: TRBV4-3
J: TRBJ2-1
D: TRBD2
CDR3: CASSQGAGANEQFF

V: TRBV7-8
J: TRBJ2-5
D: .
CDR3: CASSLNQGEETQYF

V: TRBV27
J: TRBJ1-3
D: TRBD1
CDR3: CASRPDRAGNTIYF

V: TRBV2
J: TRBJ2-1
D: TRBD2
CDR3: CASRREWYNEQFF

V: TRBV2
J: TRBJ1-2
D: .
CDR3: CASSIETDTLVGYTF

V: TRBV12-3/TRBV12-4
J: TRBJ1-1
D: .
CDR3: CASSLRGFTEAFF

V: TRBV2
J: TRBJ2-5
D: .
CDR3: CASSELVTRRAEGGTQYF

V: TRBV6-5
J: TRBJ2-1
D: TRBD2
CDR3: CASSPQGGGAREQFF

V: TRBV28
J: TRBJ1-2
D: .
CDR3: CASSFGQVKGYTF

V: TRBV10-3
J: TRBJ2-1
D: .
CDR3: CAISVRQGWDEQFF

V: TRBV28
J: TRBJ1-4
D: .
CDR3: CASSYGLDSQKLFF

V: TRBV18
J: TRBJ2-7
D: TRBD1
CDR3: CASSENRGNEQYF

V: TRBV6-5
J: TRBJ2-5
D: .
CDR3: CASSYSRRDQETQYF

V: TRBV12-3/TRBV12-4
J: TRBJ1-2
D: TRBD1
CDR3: CASSADRDGGYTF

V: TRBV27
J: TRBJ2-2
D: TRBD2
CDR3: CASSRGLANTGELFF

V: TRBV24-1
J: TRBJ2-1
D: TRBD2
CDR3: CATSESGEHNEQFF

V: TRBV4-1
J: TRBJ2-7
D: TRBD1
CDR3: CASSRGGQGSYEQYF

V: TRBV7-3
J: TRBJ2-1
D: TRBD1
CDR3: CASSPGQGSNEQFF

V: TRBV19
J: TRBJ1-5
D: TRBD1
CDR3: CASSPTGLYSNQPQHF

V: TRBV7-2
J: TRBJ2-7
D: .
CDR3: CASSRAAGDSYEQYF

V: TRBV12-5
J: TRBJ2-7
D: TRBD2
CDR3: CASGPREEYEQYF

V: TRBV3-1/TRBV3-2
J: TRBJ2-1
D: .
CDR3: CASSPRRGEQFF

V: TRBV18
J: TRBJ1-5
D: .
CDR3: CASSRSTNQPQHF

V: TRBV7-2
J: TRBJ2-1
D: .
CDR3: CASSSSLFGNEQFF

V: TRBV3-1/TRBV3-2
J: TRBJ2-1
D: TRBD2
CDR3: CASSQGGLAVADEQFF

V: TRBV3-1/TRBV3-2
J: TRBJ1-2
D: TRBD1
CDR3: CASSPGQAPATDF

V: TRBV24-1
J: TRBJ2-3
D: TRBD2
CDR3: CATSDARAGATDTQYF

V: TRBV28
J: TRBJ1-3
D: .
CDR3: CASSSSGSGNTIYF

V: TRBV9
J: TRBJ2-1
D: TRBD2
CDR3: CASSDLGGYNEQFF

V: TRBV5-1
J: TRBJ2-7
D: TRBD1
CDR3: CASSLGLGDSKKSYEQYF